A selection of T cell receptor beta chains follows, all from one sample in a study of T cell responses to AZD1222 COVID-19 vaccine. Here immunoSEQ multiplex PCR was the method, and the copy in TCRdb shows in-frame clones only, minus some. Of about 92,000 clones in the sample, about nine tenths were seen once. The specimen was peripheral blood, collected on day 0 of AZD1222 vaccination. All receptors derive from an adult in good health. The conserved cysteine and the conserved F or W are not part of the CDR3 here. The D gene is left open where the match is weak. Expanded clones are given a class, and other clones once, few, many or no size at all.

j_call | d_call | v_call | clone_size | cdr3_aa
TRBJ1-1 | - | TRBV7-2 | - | ASSLTSTATEAF
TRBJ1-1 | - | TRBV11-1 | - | ASSLVQGTEAF
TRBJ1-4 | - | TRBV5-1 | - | ASSLVEGVGEKLF
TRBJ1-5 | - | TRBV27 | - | ASSPPAGQPQH
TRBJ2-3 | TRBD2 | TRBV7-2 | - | ASSVPGRNMGGTQY
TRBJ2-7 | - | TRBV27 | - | ASSPRVQNYEQY
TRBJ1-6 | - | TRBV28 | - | ASSLGVGGEGNSPLH
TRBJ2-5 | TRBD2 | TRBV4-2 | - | ASSLDGLAGETQY
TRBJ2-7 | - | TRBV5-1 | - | ASSLGMGEREQY
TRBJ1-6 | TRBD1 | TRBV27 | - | ASSATGVSPLH
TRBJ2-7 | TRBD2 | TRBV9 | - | ASSIGTSGGRKQY
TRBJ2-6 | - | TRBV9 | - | ASSASGANVLT
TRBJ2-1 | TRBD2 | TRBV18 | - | ASSPRTSGGSNEQF
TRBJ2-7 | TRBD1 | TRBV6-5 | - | ASIPGQGLYEQY
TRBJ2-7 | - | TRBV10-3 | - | AISESNNEQY
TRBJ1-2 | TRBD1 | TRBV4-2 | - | ASSQENRGNYGYT
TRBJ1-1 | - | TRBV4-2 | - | ASSQVLGGNRGTEAF
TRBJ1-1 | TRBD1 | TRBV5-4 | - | ASSFLIQGGDTEAF
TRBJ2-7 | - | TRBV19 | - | ASSMSDTTYEQY
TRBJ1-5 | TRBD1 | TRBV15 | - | ATSRTGSYAQPQH
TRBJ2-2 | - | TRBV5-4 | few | ASSPASITGELF
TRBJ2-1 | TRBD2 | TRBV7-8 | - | ASSWGLYNEQF
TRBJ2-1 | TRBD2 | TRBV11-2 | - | ASSLSGGEYNEQF
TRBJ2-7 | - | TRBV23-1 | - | ASSHQGTYEQY
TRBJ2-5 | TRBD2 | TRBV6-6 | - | ASGTAGGLQETQY
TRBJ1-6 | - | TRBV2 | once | ASSPNVQNSPLH
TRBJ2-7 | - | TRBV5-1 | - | ASSLGVRGYYEQY
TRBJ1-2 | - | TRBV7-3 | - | ASSAGENYGYT
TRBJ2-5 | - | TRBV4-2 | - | ASSQADLETQY
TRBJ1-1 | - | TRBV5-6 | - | ASSLGGRLNTEAF
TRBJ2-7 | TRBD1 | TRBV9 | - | ASSEEDRGWYEQY
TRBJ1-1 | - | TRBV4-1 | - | ASSQGDTEAF
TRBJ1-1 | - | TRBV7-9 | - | ASSLGRGEAF
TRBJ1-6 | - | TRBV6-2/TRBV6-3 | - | ASSYDRGDYNSPLH
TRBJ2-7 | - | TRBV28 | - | ASSPARGASSYEQY